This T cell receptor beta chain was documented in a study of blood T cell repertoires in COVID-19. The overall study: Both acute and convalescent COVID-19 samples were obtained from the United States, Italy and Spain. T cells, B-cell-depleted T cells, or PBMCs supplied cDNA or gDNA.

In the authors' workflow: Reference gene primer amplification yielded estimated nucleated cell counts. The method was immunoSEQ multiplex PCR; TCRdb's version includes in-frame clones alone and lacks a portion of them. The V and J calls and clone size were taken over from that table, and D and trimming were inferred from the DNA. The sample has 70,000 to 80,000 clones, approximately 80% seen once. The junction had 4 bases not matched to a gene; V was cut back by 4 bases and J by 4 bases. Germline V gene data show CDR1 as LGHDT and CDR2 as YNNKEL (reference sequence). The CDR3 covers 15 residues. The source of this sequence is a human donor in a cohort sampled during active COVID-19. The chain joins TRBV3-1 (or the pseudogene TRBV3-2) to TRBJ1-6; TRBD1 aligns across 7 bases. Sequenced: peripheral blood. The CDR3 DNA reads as TGTGCCAGCAGCCGTGGACAGGCGTATAATTCACCCCTCCACTTT. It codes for CASSRGQAYNSPLHF.